This record looks at one T cell receptor (beta chain) sequence and its context. These data are taken from a study of control samples from healthy donors and cancer patients. V shed 9 bases, J shed 8 bases, and the junction held 5 bases outside the gene matches. Per the germline V gene, CDR1 is WSHSY and CDR2 is SAAADI. The CDR3 is 11 residues long. The data were produced by immunoSEQ multiplex PCR, yet TCRdb's version contains in-frame clones alone and is incomplete. The data contain approximately 49,000 clones, 80% to 90% of them singletons. V usage is TRBV10-2 and J usage is TRBJ1-1; 8 bases align to TRBD1. This TCR was sampled from a woman aged 50 to 65 with lung cancer. The sample taken for sequencing was PBMCs. CDR3: CASLRQGEAFF. Here the CDR3 DNA reads TGCGCCAGTTTGAGACAGGGGGAAGCTTTCTTT.